Sequencing of this T cell receptor beta chain was carried out in a study of control samples from healthy donors and cancer patients (dated by TCRdb to about 2020). Counted from cysteine to phenylalanine, this CDR3 has 16 amino acids. The retained sequence is limited to the CDR3, 48 bases, with the frame set at the first base. Trimming removed 3 bases from V and 7 bases from J, leaving 18 bases between the germline ends. According to the germline V gene (reference sequence), CDR1 reads LNHDA and CDR2 reads SQIVND. Library prep was done by the immunoSEQ multiplex PCR assay. This immuneACCESS table, as held by TCRdb, lists in-frame sequences with V and J called but not all clones. Of the missing ones, under half trace to an unresolved V gene in checked studies; the others have no known cause. Present in this sample are about 120,000 clones, approximately 90% of which were seen just once. Roughly 3.2% of the sample belongs to the ten largest clones.

As to this clone: The antigen it binds to is not known. The input lacks base qualities; no much larger clone sits a single base away.

The TCR was taken from a man aged 35 to 55 in good health. Source material: blood. The V and J genes are TRBV19 and TRBJ1-4; the D segment could be TRBD1, given 5 matching bases. DNA sequence: TGTGCCAGTAGTATGGACATTCGACCCCGGGGTGAAAAACTGTTTTTT. Its translation reads: CASSMDIRPRGEKLFF.